Below are 5 T cell receptor beta chains sequenced from a single sample in a study of spatial heterogeneity in lung cancer. TCRdb reprocessed the 5' RACE reads via MiXCR and lists one record per CDR3 protein. The repertoire has approximately 9,400 distinct CDR3 sequences, 3.5% to 5.5% of them found once; the top ten carry around 30%. Time point indicated: sample taken at primary tumor resection. Source: PBMCs, taken at surgery. These receptors originate from a male donor with early-stage non-small cell lung cancer.

Ten or more counts support this clonotype. The chain is built from TRBV29-1 and TRBJ2-3; D is perhaps TRBD2 (6 bases). Trimming removed 3 bases at V and 1 base at J, with 8 bases between. Germline V CDR1 and CDR2: SQVTM, ANQGSEA. This CDR3 comprises 13 residues. CDR3 sequence reads: CSVEWGGTDTQYF. CDR3 DNA: TGCAGCGTTGAGTGGGGGGGCACAGATACGCAGTATTTT.

This clonotype was picked up many times. The rearrangement links TRBV5-1 to TRBJ2-4; unclear D gene. Germline CDR1 is SGHRS and CDR2 is YFSETQ. The CDR3 length is 15 residues. Trimming stripped 0 bases from V and 3 bases from J, with 10 bases between. The CDR3 DNA follows: TGCGCCAGCAGCTTGGGAGAAAACGTCAAAAACATTCAGTACTTC. It specifies CASSLGENVKNIQYF.

Judged by abundance, this clonotype is medium-sized. The chain is built from TRBV6-1 and TRBJ2-2; 11 bases align to TRBD2. V lost 8 bases and J lost 3; bases outside the gene matches: 2. Germline-derived CDR1 and CDR2 are MNHNS and SASEGT. This CDR3 is 14 amino acids long. CDR3 sequence reads: CASGSGGDTGELFF. The DNA of the CDR3 is TGTGCCAGCGGTAGCGGGGGGGACACCGGGGAGCTGTTTTTT.

A remark on this clonotype: A much bigger clone sits one base away, suggesting this may be a read error. The J gene is TRBJ1-3, the V gene TRBV29-1; D gene unclear. From germline, CDR1 is SQVTM and CDR2 ANQGSEA. This CDR3 is built from 13 residues. This chain's CDR3 is CGVRRDSGNTIYF. CDR3 sequence (DNA): TGCGGCGTTCGCCGGGACTCTGGAAACACCATATATTTT.

This clonotype was counted at least ten times. The chain recombines TRBV6-5 with TRBJ2-5, with D perhaps TRBD1 or TRBD2 (5 bases each). Trimming took off 4 bases at V and 5 bases at J, with 17 bases between the two ends. CDR1 MNHEY and CDR2 SVGAGI come from the germline V gene. The CDR3 is 15 residues long. The CDR3 DNA follows: TGTGCCAGCAGTTGGACACTGGGGGTCGGTGAGACCCAGTACTTC. This translates into CASSWTLGVGETQYF.